The 10 T cell receptor beta chains below all came from one sample that was sequenced in a study of blood T cell repertoires in COVID-19 (dated by TCRdb to 2020 to 2021). The library was made by the immunoSEQ multiplex PCR assay. Here the immuneACCESS table is served through TCRdb, limited to in-frame sequences with V and J called. Missing clones are a known gap in these copies; in checked studies unresolved V genes cover under half, and the rest lacks a known reason. The sample contains some 77,000 clones, 90% of them found a single time. Of the sample, 4.3% is held by the ten largest clones. Sequencing was carried out using peripheral blood. The receptors here all came from a woman at least 80 years old with active or convalescent COVID-19.

The rearrangement uses TRBV28 and TRBJ2-7, with D perhaps matching TRBD2 (6 bases). Looked up from germline, CDR1 is MDHEN and CDR2 is SYDVKM. There are 13 residues in the CDR3. Trimming cost V 7 bases and J 6 bases, with 16 bases left between them. The CDR3 sequence: CASMGRYLSEQYF. CDR3 in DNA: TGTGCCAGCATGGGGAGGTACCTTTCCGAGCAGTACTTC. Full variable domain (missing parts from reference TRBV28 and TRBJ2-7): DVKVTQSSRYLVKRTGEKVFLECVQDMDHENMFWYRQDPGLGLRLIYFSYDVKMKEKGDIPEGYSVSREKKERFSLILESASTNQTSMYLCASMGRYLSEQYFGPGTRLTVT.

This chain connects TRBV25-1 to TRBJ2-6; a weak D match, TRBD1 (5 bases). Trimming took 3 bases from V and 2 from J, leaving 8 bases between them. The germline gives CDR1 MGHDK, CDR2 SYGVNS. The CDR3 runs to 15 residues. CDR3 sequence reads: CASSDVTAGANVLTF. The CDR3 bases are TGTGCCAGCAGTGACGTGACAGCTGGGGCCAACGTCCTGACTTTC.

The rearrangement joins TRBV25-1 to TRBJ2-2, with 10 bases matching TRBD1. Germline assignment: CDR1 MGHDK and CDR2 SYGVNS. CDR3 length: 18 amino acids. V lost 4 bases and J lost 6; bases outside the gene matches: 14. As DNA, the CDR3 is TGTGCCAGCAGTGGAATGCCGGGACAGGGGACTGACGCCGGGGAGCTGTTTTTT. It encodes CASSGMPGQGTDAGELFF.

The J gene is TRBJ2-1, the V gene TRBV5-1, with 9 bases lining up with TRBD2. Germline V CDR1 and CDR2: SGHRS, YFSETQ. V shed 5 bases and J 2 bases; nucleotides not matched to a gene: 11. The CDR3 is 17 residues long. For the CDR3, the DNA is TGCGCCAGCAGACCTACAGCGGGAGGTCTCGCCTACAATGAGCAGTTCTTC. Translating it yields CASRPTAGGLAYNEQFF.

V and J are TRBV10-3 and TRBJ2-7; 7 bases are shared with TRBD1. Germline V gene sequence: CDR1 ENHRY, CDR2 SYGVKD. V was pared by 6 bases and J by 2 bases, with 7 bases of the junction left unmatched. The CDR3 consists of 14 residues. CDR3 sequence: CAIRTGTVTYEQYF. The CDR3 DNA sequence: TGTGCCATCAGAACCGGGACAGTAACCTACGAGCAGTACTTC.

The rearrangement links TRBV5-5 to TRBJ1-2; 9 bases map to TRBD1. The V and J ends lost 3 bases and 2 bases, in that order; junction bases with no gene match: 2. Germline-derived CDR1 and CDR2 are SGHKS and YYEKEE (reference sequence). The CDR3 totals 14 residues. This CDR3 is CASSSGTGNYGYTF. The CDR3 DNA reads TGTGCCAGCAGCTCGGGGACAGGGAACTATGGCTACACCTTC.

The sample holds one count of this clone. The rearrangement joins TRBV2 to TRBJ2-2; D is undetermined. Deletions cut 6 bases from V and 3 bases from J, with 17 bases between. This CDR3 is built from 16 residues. CDR1 and CDR2 from the germline V gene are SNHLY and FYNNEI. The CDR3 spells CASRATRLAHTGELFF. The CDR3 bases are TGTGCCAGCAGGGCGACTCGCCTGGCCCACACCGGGGAGCTGTTTTTT.

This chain links TRBV25-1 with TRBJ1-1; tentative D call: TRBD1 (6 bases). V was clipped by 4 bases and J by 2 bases, with 11 bases between them. CDR3 size: 14 residues. The germline V gene encodes CDR1 MGHDK and CDR2 SYGVNS. The chain's CDR3 is CASSGPGVNTEAFF. CDR3 bases: TGTGCCAGCAGTGGGCCAGGGGTAAACACTGAAGCTTTCTTT.

This sequence joins TRBV5-1 and TRBJ2-3; 8 bases are shared with TRBD2. V lost 4 bases and J lost 1; bases outside the gene matches: 2. CDR1 is SGHRS, CDR2 YFSETQ, per germline. The CDR3 is 14 residues long. The CDR3 bases are TGCGCCAGCAGCGTGACTAGCGGCACAGATACGCAGTATTTT. It specifies CASSVTSGTDTQYF.

The chain uses TRBV5-1 and TRBJ2-2; D not resolved. The CDR3 loop spans 16 amino acids. Germline assignment: CDR1 SGHRS and CDR2 YFSETQ. V lost 5 bases to trimming and J lost 3 bases, with 17 bases between them. For the CDR3, the DNA is TGCGCCAGCAGTCCGGGTCGTTCACTGGACACCGGGGAGCTGTTTTTT. Its translation is CASSPGRSLDTGELFF.